This TCR beta chain stems from a study of T cells in Graves' hyperthyroidism and ophthalmopathy. Regions amplified from RNA transcripts were the TCR beta CDR3 regions. When the TCR CDR3 underwent first-round RT-PCR, the HTBI primer set was used. Each CDR3 protein is one row after TCRdb ran MiXCR on the multiplex PCR reads. Of roughly 93,000 distinct CDR3 sequences in the sample, around 42% were seen once. CDR1 SGHRS and CDR2 YFSETQ come from the germline V gene. This CDR3 has 13 amino acids. Comments on this clonotype: At one boundary the junction diverges from the germline segment, which might be a read error.

Patients aged 18 to 65 with hyperthyroidism were newly diagnosed, with duration under 2 months. The sequencing sample was made of peripheral blood or thyroid tissue (not recorded which). This sequence was found in a woman aged 25 to 39 with Graves' hyperthyroidism. The chain couples TRBV5-1 to TRBJ2-6, with D perhaps TRBD1 (6 bases). The CDR3 is CASSPGHRGTEAF. DNA of the CDR3: TGCGCCAGCAGCCCGGGACACCGGGGCACTGAAGCTTTC. The whole variable domain, filled in from reference TRBV5-1 and TRBJ2-6, reads KAGVTQTPRYLIKTRGQQVTLSCSPISGHRSVSWYQQTPGQGLQFLFEYFSETQRNKGNFPGRFSGRQFSNSRSEMNVSTLELGDSALYLCASSPGHRGTEAFGAGSRLTVL.